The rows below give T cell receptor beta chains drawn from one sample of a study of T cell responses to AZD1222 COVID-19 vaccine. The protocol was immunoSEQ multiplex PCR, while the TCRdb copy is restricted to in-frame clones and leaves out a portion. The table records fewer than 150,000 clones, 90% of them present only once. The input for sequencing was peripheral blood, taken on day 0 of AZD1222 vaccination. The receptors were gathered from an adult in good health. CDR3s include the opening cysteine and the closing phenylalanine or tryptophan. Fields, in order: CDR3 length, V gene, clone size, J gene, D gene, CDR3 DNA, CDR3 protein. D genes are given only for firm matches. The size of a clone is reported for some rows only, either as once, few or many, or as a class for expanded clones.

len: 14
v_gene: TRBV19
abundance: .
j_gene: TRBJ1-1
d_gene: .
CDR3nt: TGTGCCAGTAGTGCGGACAGCCACAACACTGAAGCTTTCTTT
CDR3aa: CASSADSHNTEAFF

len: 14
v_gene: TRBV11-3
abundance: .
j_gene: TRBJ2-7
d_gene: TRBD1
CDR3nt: TGTGCCAGCAGCTTCCGGGACAGGTACTACGAGCAGTACTTC
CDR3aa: CASSFRDRYYEQYF

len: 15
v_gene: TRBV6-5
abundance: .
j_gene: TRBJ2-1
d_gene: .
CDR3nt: TGTGCCAGCAGTTACTCCGCTAGCTCCTACAATGAGCAGTTCTTC
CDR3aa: CASSYSASSYNEQFF

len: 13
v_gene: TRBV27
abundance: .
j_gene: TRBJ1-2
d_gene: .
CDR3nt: TGTGCCAGCAGTTTCTCCCGGGGAGATGGCTACACCTTC
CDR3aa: CASSFSRGDGYTF

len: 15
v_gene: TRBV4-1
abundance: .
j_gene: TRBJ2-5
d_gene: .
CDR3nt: TGCGCCAGCAGCCAAGTGATCAGGGTTTCAGAGACCCAGTACTTC
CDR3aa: CASSQVIRVSETQYF

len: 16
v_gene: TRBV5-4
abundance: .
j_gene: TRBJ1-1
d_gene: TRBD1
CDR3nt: TGTGCCAGCAATAGAGAGGGGGCCGGACGAGCCACTGAAGCTTTCTTT
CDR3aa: CASNREGAGRATEAFF

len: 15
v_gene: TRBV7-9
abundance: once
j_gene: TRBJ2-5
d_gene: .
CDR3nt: TGTGCCAGCAGCTTAGGTTCACTTACTTTGGAGACCCAGTACTTC
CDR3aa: CASSLGSLTLETQYF

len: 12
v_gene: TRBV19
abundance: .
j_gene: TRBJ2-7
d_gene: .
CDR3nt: TGTGCCAGTAGTATCGGACCTTCAAAGCAGTACTTC
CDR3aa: CASSIGPSKQYF

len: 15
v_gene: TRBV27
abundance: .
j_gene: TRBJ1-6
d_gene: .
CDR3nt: TGTGCCAGCAGTTTAAGGGGCTTTTATAATTCACCCCTCCACTTT
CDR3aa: CASSLRGFYNSPLHF

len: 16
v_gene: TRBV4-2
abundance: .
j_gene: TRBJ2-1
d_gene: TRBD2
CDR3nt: TGTGCCAGCAGCCAAGGGGAGGGGCGATCCTACAATGAGCAGTTCTTC
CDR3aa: CASSQGEGRSYNEQFF

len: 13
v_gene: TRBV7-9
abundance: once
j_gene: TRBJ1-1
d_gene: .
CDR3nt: TGTGCCAGCAGCCGGCAAGTGAACACTGAAGCTTTCTTT
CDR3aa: CASSRQVNTEAFF

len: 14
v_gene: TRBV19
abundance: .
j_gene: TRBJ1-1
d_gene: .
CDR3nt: TGTGCCAGTAGTATTAAGAGTTGGGGGACTGAAGCTTTCTTT
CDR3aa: CASSIKSWGTEAFF

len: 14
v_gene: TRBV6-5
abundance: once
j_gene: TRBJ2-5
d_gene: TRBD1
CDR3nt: TGTGCCTTTGGACAGGGTTTTGTCCAAGAGACCCAGTACTTC
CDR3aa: CAFGQGFVQETQYF

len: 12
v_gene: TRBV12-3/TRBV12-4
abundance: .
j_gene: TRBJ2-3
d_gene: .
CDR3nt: TGTGCCAGCAGTTTCTCCACAGATACGCAGTATTTT
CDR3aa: CASSFSTDTQYF

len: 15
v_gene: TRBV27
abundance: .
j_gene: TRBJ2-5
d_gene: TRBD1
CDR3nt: TGTGCCAGCAGTGACCCGGGACAGGGCAGGGAGACCCAGTACTTC
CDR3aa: CASSDPGQGRETQYF

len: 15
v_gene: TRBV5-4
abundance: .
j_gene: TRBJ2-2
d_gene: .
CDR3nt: TGTGCCAGCAGCTTTGACAGCTATAACACCGGGGAGCTGTTTTTT
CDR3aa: CASSFDSYNTGELFF

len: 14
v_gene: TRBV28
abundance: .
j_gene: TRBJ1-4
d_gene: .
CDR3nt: TGTGCCAGCAGTTTACCCCCCACTAATGAAAAACTGTTTTTT
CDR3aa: CASSLPPTNEKLFF

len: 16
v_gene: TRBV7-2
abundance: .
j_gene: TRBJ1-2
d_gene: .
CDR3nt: TGTGCCAGCAGCTTAGAGGCAGCGGCCAATTCTTATGGCTACACCTTC
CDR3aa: CASSLEAAANSYGYTF